These 25 T cell receptor beta chains originate from one sample sequenced in a study of T cell responses to AZD1222 COVID-19 vaccine. Produced via immunoSEQ multiplex PCR; TCRdb's table is partial and in-frame only. The sample records about 130,000 clones, approximately 90% being singletons. The sample in question was peripheral blood, obtained on day 0 of AZD1222 vaccination. These receptors came from an adult in good health.

The chain joins TRBV6-5 to TRBJ2-7, with D possibly matching TRBD1 (5 bases). This CDR3 is built from 11 residues. The germline V gene has CDR1 MNHEY and CDR2 SVGAGI. V gave up 6 bases and J gave up 4 bases, with 7 bases separating them. The DNA for the CDR3 is TGTGCCAGCAGGTCAGGGTACGAGCAGTACTTC. This sequence encodes CASRSGYEQYF.

Only a few counts were recorded for this clone. The V call is TRBV27, the J call TRBJ2-1, with 9 bases matching TRBD2. This CDR3 comprises 16 residues. The germline V gene encodes CDR1 MNHEY and CDR2 SMNVEV (reference sequence). With V trimmed by 1 base and J by 8 bases, 9 bases remained unmatched. CDR3: CASSLYASGAGDEQFF. CDR3 coding DNA: TGTGCCAGCAGTTTATACGCTAGCGGGGCCGGGGATGAGCAGTTCTTC.

The V and J genes are TRBV5-1 and TRBJ1-1; the D gene is possibly TRBD1 (6 bases). Trimming removed 4 bases from V and 0 bases from J, with 19 bases in between. This CDR3 is built from 17 residues. The germline CDR1 and CDR2 sequences are SGHRS and YFSETQ. The CDR3 spells CASSLIPKTGMNTEAFF. The CDR3 bases are TGCGCCAGCAGCCTAATACCTAAAACAGGGATGAACACTGAAGCTTTCTTT.

This chain uses TRBV28 with TRBJ2-7; 9 nucleotides match TRBD1. V lost 6 bases, J lost 3 bases, and 9 bases stayed unmatched. Germline loops: CDR1 MDHEN, CDR2 SYDVKM. This CDR3 spans 15 amino acids. Here the CDR3 reads CASRFRDRVVYEQYF. The CDR3 nucleotides are TGTGCCAGCAGATTCCGGGACAGGGTCGTCTACGAGCAGTACTTC.

This clone was recorded only once. The V call is TRBV7-2, the J call TRBJ2-5, with unresolved D. CDR3 length: 13 residues. CDR1 and CDR2 (germline): SGHTA, FQGNSA. Trimming took 2 bases from V and 4 from J, leaving 8 bases between them. The CDR3: CASSLSLGETQYF. Written as DNA, the CDR3 is TGTGCCAGCAGCTTATCCCTTGGAGAGACCCAGTACTTC.

The chain combines TRBV7-8 with TRBJ1-5; TRBD1 agrees at 8 bases. This CDR3 comprises 15 residues. The V gene end was trimmed by 1 base and the J gene end by 6 bases; junction bases not matched to a gene: 5. Germline lookup yields CDR1 SGHVS and CDR2 FQNEAQ. The CDR3 reads CASSLGAGGGQPQHF. The CDR3 DNA sequence: TGTGCCAGCAGCTTAGGGGCAGGGGGCGGTCAGCCCCAGCATTTT. The variable domain in full, with the rest retrieved from reference TRBV7-8 and TRBJ1-5, is GAGVSQSPRYKVAKRGQDVALRCDPISGHVSLFWYQQALGQGPEFLTYFQNEAQLDKSGLPSDRFFAERPEGSVSTLKIQRTQQEDSAVYLCASSLGAGGGQPQHFGDGTRLSIL.

This clone appeared a few times. The V gene is TRBV3-1 (or the pseudogene TRBV3-2), the J gene TRBJ2-1, with D possibly being TRBD1 (6 bases). V lost 5 bases and J lost 7, with 15 bases in between. This CDR3 is built from 14 residues. CDR1 LGHDT and CDR2 YNNKEL come from the germline V gene (reference sequence). Written as DNA, the CDR3 is TGTGCCAGCAGCTTCCCAGAAAGGGGGAATGAGCAGTTCTTC. This codes for CASSFPERGNEQFF.

V usage is TRBV19 and J usage is TRBJ1-5, with D unclear. The CDR3 runs 13 residues. CDR1 and CDR2 (germline): LNHDA, SQIVND (reference sequence). V dropped 1 base and J dropped 5 bases, with 6 bases sitting between them. As DNA, the CDR3 is TGTGCCAGTAGTATAGGACGGGATCAGCCCCAGCATTTT. It translates to CASSIGRDQPQHF.

This clone was found once. This sequence joins TRBV19 and TRBJ1-2; D unclear. Trimming cost V 5 bases and J 5 bases, with 9 bases left between them. The CDR3 loop spans 12 amino acids. The germline gives CDR1 LNHDA, CDR2 SQIVND (reference sequence). CDR3 sequence reads: CASSDLGYGYTF. CDR3 sequence (DNA): TGTGCCAGTAGTGATTTGGGATATGGCTACACCTTC.

CDR3 bases: TGTGCCAGCAGCGCCCTGACAGTGAAAGCTAACTATGGCTACACCTTC. It specifies CASSALTVKANYGYTF. The rearrangement joins TRBV7-2 to TRBJ1-2; a possible D gene is TRBD1 (5 bases). The V end lost 5 bases, the J end lost 0 bases, and 16 bases lay between the germline ends. CDR3 length: 16 residues. Germline V gene sequence: CDR1 SGHTA, CDR2 FQGNSA.

The chain couples TRBV9 to TRBJ1-5; 8 bases are a match to TRBD1. V was pared by 3 bases and J by 5 bases, with 10 bases of the junction left unmatched. The CDR3 contains 16 residues. The V gene's germline CDR1 is SGDLS and CDR2 YYNGEE. The CDR3 DNA sequence: TGTGCCAGCAGCGCGGGAGGGACAGGAGCCCATCAGCCCCAGCATTTT. Encoded protein: CASSAGGTGAHQPQHF.

This chain links TRBV3-1 (or the pseudogene TRBV3-2) with TRBJ1-1; D call uncertain. The V end lost 10 bases, the J end lost 3 bases, and 9 bases lay between the germline ends. This CDR3 is 11 amino acids long. In germline, CDR1 is LGHDT, CDR2 YNNKEL (reference sequence). CDR3 sequence reads: CATKKDTEAFF. The CDR3 DNA reads TGTGCCACAAAAAAGGACACTGAAGCTTTCTTT.

The J gene is TRBJ1-4, the V gene TRBV7-2; D is undetermined. Trimming removed 5 bases from V and 8 bases from J, with 18 bases in between. The germline gives CDR1 SGHTA, CDR2 FQGNSA. The CDR3 totals 15 residues. The CDR3 nucleotides read TGTGCCAGCAGCAATAGGCCTAACCCCCGGGAAAAACTGTTTTTT. It codes for CASSNRPNPREKLFF.

With respect to this clone: The sample carries other DNA sequences with the same CDR3. This chain joins TRBV20-1 and TRBJ1-2; D unclear. Germline V gene sequence: CDR1 DFQATT, CDR2 SNEGSKA (reference sequence). The CDR3 loop spans 9 amino acids. V lost 4 bases and J 7 bases, leaving 4 bases between the germline ends. CDR3 residues: CSATGGYTF. In DNA form, the CDR3 reads TGCAGTGCTACTGGTGGCTACACCTTC.

This clone was recorded only once. The V and J genes are TRBV2 and TRBJ2-7; D unclear. The ends were cut back, 8 bases at V and 2 bases at J, with 10 bases in the middle. This CDR3 has 12 amino acids. Germline assignment: CDR1 SNHLY and CDR2 FYNNEI. The CDR3 here is CASFKLTYEQYF. The CDR3 DNA sequence: TGTGCCAGCTTTAAGCTCACCTACGAGCAGTACTTC.

The chain couples TRBV10-3 to TRBJ2-2, with unresolved D. Trimming shortened V by 5 bases and J by 0 bases, and 10 bases separated the two germline ends. The CDR3 has 15 residues. CDR1 and CDR2 from the germline V gene are ENHRY and SYGVKD. The CDR3 here is CAISLTFTNTGELFF. The CDR3, as DNA: TGTGCCATCAGTCTTACGTTCACGAACACCGGGGAGCTGTTTTTT.

The chain uses TRBV29-1 and TRBJ2-7; D is perhaps TRBD1 or TRBD2 (6 bases each). The CDR3 length is 12 residues. The V and J ends lost 7 bases and 4 bases respectively, with 14 bases between them. The germline V gene has CDR1 SQVTM and CDR2 ANQGSEA. CDR3 coding DNA: TGCAGCGCCGGGGGCTTCTCGTACGAGCAGTACTTC. This translates into CSAGGFSYEQYF.

The rearrangement uses TRBV11-2 and TRBJ1-4; a weak D match, TRBD1 (6 bases). Trimming took 1 base from V and 7 from J, leaving 10 bases between them. Germline V CDR1 and CDR2: SGHAT, FQNNGV. The CDR3 is 14 residues long. In DNA form, the CDR3 reads TGTGCCAGCAGCTTAGTAGGGGGGTCTGAAAAACTGTTTTTT. Protein: CASSLVGGSEKLFF. The variable domain in full, completed from reference TRBV11-2 and TRBJ1-4, reads EAGVAQSPRYKIIEKRQSVAFWCNPISGHATLYWYQQILGQGPKLLIQFQNNGVVDDSQLPKDRFSAERLKGVDSTLKIQPAKLEDSAVYLCASSLVGGSEKLFFGSGTQLSVL.

This clone was detected a few times. V usage is TRBV10-1 and J usage is TRBJ1-1; TRBD1 matches 9 bases. The ends lost 4 bases at V and 8 bases at J; junction bases unmatched: 5. Germline V CDR1 and CDR2: WNHNN, SYGVQD (reference sequence). The CDR3 loop spans 13 amino acids. The CDR3 is CASSVSGTGEAFF. The CDR3 DNA reads TGCGCCAGCAGTGTCTCCGGGACAGGGGAAGCTTTCTTT.

The V call is TRBV10-3, the J call TRBJ2-3, with 10 bases fitting TRBD1. The junction had 2 bases not matched to a gene; V was cut back by 5 bases and J by 0 bases. Germline CDR1 reads ENHRY; CDR2 reads SYGVKD. The CDR3 is made up of 15 amino acids. CDR3 sequence reads: CAISSDRGSTDTQYF. CDR3 DNA sequence: TGTGCCATCAGTTCGGACAGGGGGAGCACAGATACGCAGTATTTT.

The genes are TRBV18 and TRBJ1-4, with unresolved D. Looked up from germline, CDR1 is KGHSH and CDR2 is LQKENI. Trimming took off 3 bases at V and 5 bases at J, with 10 bases between the two ends. This CDR3 spans 14 amino acids. The CDR3 loop reads CASSPSAGNEKLFF. The CDR3 nucleotides read TGTGCCAGCTCACCTTCTGCCGGGAATGAAAAACTGTTTTTT. The full variable domain, rest sourced from reference TRBV18 and TRBJ1-4, is NAGVMQNPRHLVRRRGQEARLRCSPMKGHSHVYWYRQLPEEGLKFMVYLQKENIIDESGMPKERFSAEFPKEGPSILRIQQVVRGDSAAYFCASSPSAGNEKLFFGSGTQLSVL.

The rearrangement links TRBV6-5 to TRBJ1-2; D not certain. Trimming stripped 8 bases from V and 8 bases from J, with 18 bases between. The CDR3 spans 13 residues. The germline V gene has CDR1 MNHEY and CDR2 SVGAGI. The chain's CDR3 is CASAMDGRGGYTF. The CDR3 nucleotides read TGTGCCAGCGCCATGGACGGCAGAGGAGGCTACACCTTC.

V usage is TRBV11-3 and J usage is TRBJ2-7; TRBD1 agrees at 8 bases. CDR1 and CDR2 from the germline V gene are SGHNT and YENEEA. The CDR3 spans 15 residues. Unmatched junction bases numbered 11, after V lost 5 bases and J lost 5 bases. CDR3 sequence (DNA): TGTGCCAGCAGCCTAACACGGACAGGGAGCCACGAGCAGTACTTC. Protein product: CASSLTRTGSHEQYF.

The chain recombines TRBV7-2 with TRBJ1-2; TRBD1 agrees at 10 bases. Germline V gene sequence: CDR1 SGHTA, CDR2 FQGNSA. The CDR3 is 14 amino acids. V shed 5 bases, J shed 2 bases, and the junction held 2 bases outside the gene matches. Written as DNA, the CDR3 is TGTGCCAGCAGCCCGGGACAGGGGAACTATGGCTACACCTTC. It encodes CASSPGQGNYGYTF. Full variable domain (remainder filled in from reference TRBV7-2 and TRBJ1-2): GAGVSQSPSNKVTEKGKDVELRCDPISGHTALYWYRQSLGQGLEFLIYFQGNSAPDKSGLPSDRFSAERTGGSVSTLTIQRTQQEDSAVYLCASSPGQGNYGYTFGSGTRLTVV.

This rearrangement joins TRBV9 to TRBJ1-3; no firm D call. The V end was cut by 0 bases, the J end by 0 bases, with 7 bases between. The CDR3 runs to 15 residues. CDR1 is SGDLS and CDR2 is YYNGEE in the germline V gene. CDR3 loop: CASSVVGSSGNTIYF. The CDR3 nucleotides read TGTGCCAGCAGCGTAGTGGGAAGCTCTGGAAACACCATATATTTT.